In its sample, the clone carrying this T cell receptor beta chain was seen once. The CDR3 spans 11 residues. Trimming took 0 bases from V and 7 from J, leaving 4 bases between them. Germline CDR1 is SQVTM and CDR2 is ANQGSEA. These data belong to a study of shared clonotypes between healthy human individuals. Per the original methods: With immunoSEQ giving junction-only sequences and no quality scores, filtering differed. The method was immunoSEQ multiplex PCR; TCRdb's version includes in-frame clones alone and lacks a portion of them. Clone size and the V and J calls come from that table; the DNA yielded D and trimming. The profile shows about 690,000 clones, 90% of them singletons.

This receptor was taken from a young man in good health. Some clones in this sample may be carry-over from other donors' samples. Material: memory CD8+ T cells from PBMCs. Noted subset: CD45RO+ cells pooled with CCR7-negative TemRA cells. This chain joins TRBV29-1 and TRBJ2-4; D uncertain. The CDR3 coding sequence is TGCAGCGTTGAAGAATGGAACATTCAGTACTTC. It is translated as CSVEEWNIQYF.